This T cell receptor beta chain was obtained from a study of CD8 T cells in Susac syndrome. The CDR3 is 14 residues long. Germline loops: CDR1 SGHTA, CDR2 FQGNSA. Deletions cut 4 bases from V and 4 bases from J, with 11 bases between. It was with random hexamers that about 0.45 to 1 ug RNA was reverse transcribed. Each CDR3 protein is one row after TCRdb ran MiXCR on the immunoSEQ multiplex PCR reads. The sample lists 210,000 or so distinct CDR3 sequences, approximately 94% occurring once. The sequenced material came from CD4+ T cells from PBMCs. The gene calls are TRBV7-2 and TRBJ2-1, with a possible D match to TRBD1 (5 bases). This clonotype originated in a human donor with Susac syndrome. The CDR3 region is CASSSRQTYNEQFF. The CDR3 region has the DNA TGTGCCAGCAGCTCACGACAGACTTACAATGAGCAGTTCTTC.